This TCR beta chain emerged from a study of cytomegalovirus exposure and HLA in healthy donors. Study-level points and caveats: Despite most TCR sequences being rare, some public TCRs occurred in many donors. A link between a missense DCLRE1C variant and TCR beta V- and J-gene trimming emerged from a later analysis.

A remark on this clone: Its target is unknown.

The PCR had 60 Vbeta and 13 Jbeta primers. This table comes from immunoSEQ multiplex PCR, and its TCRdb copy is limited to in-frame clones, with some not included. This sample has 95,000 to 150,000 clones, with around four fifths found just once. The sequenced sample was PBMCs. The source is a man between 18 and 35 years old in good health and CMV-seropositive.

This chain's CDR3 is CASSLGLAIDTQYF. The CDR3 DNA reads TGTGCCAGCAGCTTAGGACTAGCAATAGATACGCAGTATTTT. The chain recombines TRBV7-6 with TRBJ2-3; 7 nucleotides agree with TRBD2. Germline V gene sequence: CDR1 SGHVS, CDR2 FNYEAQ. J was trimmed by 5 bases and V by 1 base; bases with no gene match: 3. There are 14 residues in the CDR3.